This passage covers 22 T cell receptor beta chains from one sample sequenced in a study of blood T cell repertoires in COVID-19. Profiling relied on immunoSEQ multiplex PCR, and the TCRdb table lists in-frame clones only, not all of them. This sample has some 180,000 clones, with approximately 87% found just once. Sequencing was performed on peripheral blood. Every receptor here comes from a man in his 70s with active or convalescent COVID-19.

This clone was seen only a few times. The chain recombines TRBV27 with TRBJ2-2; D is perhaps TRBD2 (6 bases). The germline V and J ends were trimmed by 10 bases and 0 bases, with 18 bases remaining between them. This CDR3 comprises 16 residues. CDR1 is MNHEY and CDR2 is SMNVEV in the germline V gene (reference sequence). The CDR3 sequence: CATQTVGGANTGELFF. In DNA form, the CDR3 reads TGTGCCACGCAGACGGTGGGGGGAGCGAACACCGGGGAGCTGTTTTTT.

The chain links TRBV10-3 to TRBJ1-1; D may be TRBD1 (6 bases). Germline-derived CDR1 and CDR2 are ENHRY and SYGVKD. Trimming shortened V by 3 bases and J by 7 bases, and 24 bases separated the two germline ends. The CDR3 has 17 residues. In nucleotides, the CDR3 is TGTGCCATCAGTGACCCTCACGGGGGGGCCTGGGGAAATGAAGCTTTCTTT. Translated, it gives CAISDPHGGAWGNEAFF.

This chain links TRBV4-3 with TRBJ2-6, with D hard to call. Deletions cut 1 base from V and 4 bases from J, with 14 bases between. The CDR3 extends over 17 amino acids. Germline V CDR1 and CDR2: LGHNA, YSLEER. CDR3 sequence: CASSQAAATGGANVLTF. The CDR3 DNA reads TGCGCCAGCAGCCAAGCCGCCGCGACTGGAGGGGCCAACGTCCTGACTTTC.

The V gene is TRBV5-4, the J gene TRBJ2-3; D is possibly TRBD2 (6 bases). This CDR3 has 14 residues. Germline V lookup: CDR1 SGHNT, CDR2 YYREEE (reference sequence). V lost 0 bases, J lost 1 base, and 6 bases lay in between. The CDR3 loop reads CASSLASGTDTQYF. The DNA for the CDR3 is TGTGCCAGCAGCTTGGCTAGCGGCACAGATACGCAGTATTTT.

V gene TRBV5-4 combines with J gene TRBJ1-1; perhaps TRBD1 as D (6 bases). Per the germline V gene, CDR1 is SGHNT and CDR2 is YYREEE (reference sequence). This CDR3 has 15 residues. V lost 3 bases and J 0 bases, leaving 12 bases between the germline ends. The CDR3 DNA reads as TGTGCCAGCAGCTCCGGGACAAATCTGAACACTGAAGCTTTCTTT. Translated: CASSSGTNLNTEAFF.

The chain joins TRBV7-2 to TRBJ2-1; D ambiguous. Germline lookup yields CDR1 SGHTA and CDR2 FQGNSA. The V end was cut by 4 bases, the J end by 10 bases, with 8 bases between. CDR3 length: 11 amino acids. DNA of the CDR3: TGTGCCAGCAGCTGGTACGAGGAGCAGTTCTTC. Residues: CASSWYEEQFF. The complete variable domain, with remaining parts taken from reference TRBV7-2 and TRBJ2-1, reads GAGVSQSPSNKVTEKGKDVELRCDPISGHTALYWYRQSLGQGLEFLIYFQGNSAPDKSGLPSDRFSAERTGGSVSTLTIQRTQQEDSAVYLCASSWYEEQFFGPGTRLTVL.

The chain uses TRBV19 and TRBJ1-2, with 7 positions matching TRBD1. The CDR3 has 16 residues. CDR1 and CDR2 from the germline V gene are LNHDA and SQIVND (reference sequence). V lost 1 base to trimming and J lost 5 bases; unmatched junction nucleotides: 10. The chain's CDR3 is CASSIAQGMMGYGYTF. The CDR3 nucleotides read TGTGCCAGTAGTATAGCACAGGGGATGATGGGGTATGGCTACACCTTC.

V and J are TRBV18 and TRBJ1-1, with TRBD1 as a possible D gene (5 bases). Trimming left V 2 bases short and J 4 bases short, with 11 bases between. Germline V lookup: CDR1 KGHSH, CDR2 LQKENI. CDR3 size: 14 residues. The CDR3 is CASSPKGPGTEAFF. The CDR3 coding sequence is TGTGCCAGCTCACCAAAGGGGCCTGGCACTGAAGCTTTCTTT.

The chain employs TRBV18 and TRBJ1-1, with 9 nucleotides matching TRBD1. CDR1 KGHSH and CDR2 LQKENI come from the germline V gene. The V gene end was trimmed by 3 bases and the J gene end by 6 bases; junction bases not matched to a gene: 11. There are 16 residues in the CDR3. In DNA form, the CDR3 reads TGTGCCAGCTCACCTGGGACAGGGCTACAATTTGCTGAAGCTTTCTTT. Amino acids: CASSPGTGLQFAEAFF. Based on the CDR3 plus reference TRBV18 and TRBJ1-1, the full variable domain is NAGVMQNPRHLVRRRGQEARLRCSPMKGHSHVYWYRQLPEEGLKFMVYLQKENIIDESGMPKERFSAEFPKEGPSILRIQQVVRGDSAAYFCASSPGTGLQFAEAFFGQGTRLTVV.

This clone was seen a single time. The chain carries TRBV7-9 and TRBJ2-7; TRBD1 aligns across 9 bases. CDR3 length: 14 residues. CDR1 and CDR2 (germline): SEHNR, FQNEAQ (reference sequence). V was pared by 5 bases and J by 5 bases, with 7 bases of the junction left unmatched. The chain's CDR3 is CASSPGQGRNEQYF. CDR3 nucleotides: TGTGCCAGCAGCCCCGGACAGGGGCGGAACGAGCAGTACTTC.

The V and J genes are TRBV9 and TRBJ2-2; 9 nucleotides line up with TRBD2. Germline assignment: CDR1 SGDLS and CDR2 YYNGEE. The V segment lost 1 base and the J segment 1 base; nucleotides outside the gene matches: 5. This CDR3 spans 17 amino acids. The CDR3 DNA follows: TGTGCCAGCAGCGTACCCCTTAGCGGGAGGAACACCGGGGAGCTGTTTTTT. Amino acid sequence: CASSVPLSGRNTGELFF. Combining the CDR3 with reference TRBV9 and TRBJ2-2 gives the whole variable domain DSGVTQTPKHLITATGQRVTLRCSPRSGDLSVYWYQQSLDQGLQFLIQYYNGEERAKGNILERFSAQQFPDLHSELNLSSLELGDSALYFCASSVPLSGRNTGELFFGEGSRLTVL.

The chain combines TRBV21-1 with TRBJ1-5; the table names TRBD1, a call not compared with the DNA. TRBV21-1 is termed a pseudogene. The CDR3 consists of 14 residues. The CDR3 spells CASSKWGRGQPQHF. The CDR3 nucleotides are TGTGCCAGCAGCAAATGGGGTAGGGGTCAGCCCCAGCATTTT.

The V call is TRBV30, the J call TRBJ1-2, with a weak D call TRBD1 (5 bases). CDR1 is GTSNPN, CDR2 SVGIG, per germline (reference sequence). The CDR3 loop spans 13 amino acids. V lost 3 bases and J 8 bases, leaving 16 bases between the germline ends. The CDR3 protein is CAWSLRGMVGYTF. The CDR3 coding sequence is TGTGCCTGGAGCCTGCGGGGGATGGTCGGCTACACCTTC.

This clone was seen more than once but under ten times. For the CDR3, the DNA is TGTGCCAGCAGCTTGTACCCCTCACAGTCCCTTTCCTACGAGCAGTACTTC. Protein product: CASSLYPSQSLSYEQYF. This chain uses TRBV5-6 with TRBJ2-7; no clear D. The CDR3 is 17 amino acids. The germline V and J ends were trimmed by 1 base and 1 base, with 18 bases remaining between them. Germline CDR1 reads SGHDT; CDR2 reads YYEEEE.

The chain links TRBV5-4 to TRBJ1-4; 8 bases agree with TRBD1. This CDR3 contains 15 residues. In germline, CDR1 is SGHNT, CDR2 YYREEE (reference sequence). Trimming took 2 bases from V and 7 from J; bases not matched to a gene: 7. The DNA for the CDR3 is TGTGCCAGCAGCTTAAGAGACAGGGGATCTGAAAAACTGTTTTTT. It is translated as CASSLRDRGSEKLFF.

The rearrangement links TRBV28 to TRBJ2-7; 8 bases align to TRBD1. The CDR3 extends over 14 amino acids. V was clipped by 4 bases and J by 9 bases; unmatched bases: 11. Germline CDR1 reads MDHEN; CDR2 reads SYDVKM. DNA of the CDR3: TGTGCCAGCAGTTCCGCCAACCCAGGGGGCGCGCAGTACTTC. It translates to CASSSANPGGAQYF.

The J gene is TRBJ1-2, the V gene TRBV12-3 or TRBV12-4; 7 nucleotides match TRBD1. V was clipped by 5 bases and J by 4 bases; unmatched bases: 4. This CDR3 has 13 amino acids. CDR3 sequence (DNA): TGTGCCAGCAGTGGGGGACAGATCTATGGCTACACCTTC. Amino acid sequence: CASSGGQIYGYTF.

The sample holds a few counts of this clone. The rearrangement joins TRBV7-2 to TRBJ1-1, with a possible D match to TRBD1 (6 bases). The CDR3 totals 15 residues. Germline V lookup: CDR1 SGHTA, CDR2 FQGNSA. V lost 3 bases and J lost 5, with 16 bases in between. CDR3 in DNA: TGTGCCAGCAGCTTGGACAGAACGGTAGGGACTGAAGCTTTCTTT. Translated: CASSLDRTVGTEAFF.

The sample holds a few counts of this clone. The chain employs TRBV29-1 and TRBJ2-2, with 7 positions matching TRBD1. The CDR3 loop spans 15 amino acids. CDR1 and CDR2 (germline): SQVTM, ANQGSEA. With V trimmed by 0 bases and J by 5 bases, 6 bases remained unmatched. The DNA for the CDR3 is TGCAGCGTTGAAGAGACAGGGATGGGTACCGGGGAGCTGTTTTTT. It encodes CSVEETGMGTGELFF.

The V and J genes are TRBV28 and TRBJ2-3, with 7 positions matching TRBD2. Germline values: CDR1 MDHEN, CDR2 SYDVKM. CDR3 size: 15 residues. Unmatched junction bases numbered 4, after V lost 4 bases and J lost 0 bases. CDR3 amino acids: CASSYLAVSTDTQYF. The CDR3, as DNA: TGTGCCAGCAGTTACCTAGCGGTAAGCACAGATACGCAGTATTTT. The full variable domain, rest sourced from reference TRBV28 and TRBJ2-3, is DVKVTQSSRYLVKRTGEKVFLECVQDMDHENMFWYRQDPGLGLRLIYFSYDVKMKEKGDIPEGYSVSREKKERFSLILESASTNQTSMYLCASSYLAVSTDTQYFGPGTRLTVL.

The V and J genes are TRBV9 and TRBJ1-3; 10 bases align to TRBD1. CDR3 size: 17 residues. The V segment lost 4 bases and the J segment 3 bases; nucleotides outside the gene matches: 10. CDR1 is SGDLS and CDR2 is YYNGEE in the germline V gene. CDR3 residues: CASSSSYGTGVGNTIYF. The CDR3 nucleotides read TGTGCCAGCAGCTCGAGTTATGGGACAGGGGTTGGAAACACCATATATTTT.

V is TRBV28 and J is TRBJ1-4; 9 bases fit TRBD1. Germline lookup yields CDR1 MDHEN and CDR2 SYDVKM. This CDR3 has 14 residues. Trimming removed 6 bases from V and 7 bases from J; junction bases left unmatched: 6. CDR3 bases: TGTGCCAGCAGGACACAGGGGGCGGGTGAAAAACTGTTTTTT. Translation gives CASRTQGAGEKLFF.